This T cell receptor (beta chain) appears in the sequencing data of a study of blood T cell repertoires in COVID-19. The overall study: There were acute and convalescent COVID-19 samples, and they came from the United States, Italy and Spain. In each case, the material was cDNA or gDNA derived from T cells, B-cell-depleted T cells, or PBMCs.

Original processing methods: Estimation of nucleated cell counts was performed using reference gene primer amplification. Data came from immunoSEQ multiplex PCR; TCRdb stores just in-frame clones and leaves some out. V, J and clone size reflect that table, while D and trimming were determined from the DNA. Seen here are about 180,000 clones, roughly 88% observed once, and the top ten hold 4% to 5%. This sequence originates from a woman aged 30 to 39 with acute or convalescent COVID-19. The specimen was peripheral blood.

Here the CDR3 DNA reads TGTGCCAGCAGTGAAGGGACAACGGAGCAGCCCCAGCATTTT. It codes for CASSEGTTEQPQHF. This chain links TRBV2 with TRBJ1-5; tentatively, D is TRBD1 (5 bases). Germline CDR1 SNHLY, CDR2 FYNNEI. CDR3 length equals 14 residues. The V gene lost 1 base and the J gene lost 7 bases, with 11 bases spanning the gap.